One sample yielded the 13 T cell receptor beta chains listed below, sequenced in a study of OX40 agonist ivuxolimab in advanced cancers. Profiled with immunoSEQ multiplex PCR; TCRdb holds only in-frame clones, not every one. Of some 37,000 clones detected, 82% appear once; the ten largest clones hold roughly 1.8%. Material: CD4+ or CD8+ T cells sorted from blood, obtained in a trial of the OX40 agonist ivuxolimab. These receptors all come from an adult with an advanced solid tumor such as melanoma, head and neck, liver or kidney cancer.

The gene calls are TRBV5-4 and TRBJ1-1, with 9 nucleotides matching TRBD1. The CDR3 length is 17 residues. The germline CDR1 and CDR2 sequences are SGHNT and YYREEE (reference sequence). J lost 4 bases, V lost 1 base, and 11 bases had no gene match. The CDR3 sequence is CASSLPGTGKGGTEAFF. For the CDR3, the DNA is TGTGCCAGCAGCTTGCCCGGGACAGGGAAAGGGGGCACTGAAGCTTTCTTT.

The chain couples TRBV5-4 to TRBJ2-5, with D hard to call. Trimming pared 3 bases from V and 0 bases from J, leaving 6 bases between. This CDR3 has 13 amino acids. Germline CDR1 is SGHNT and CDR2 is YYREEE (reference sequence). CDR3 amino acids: CASSSFNQETQYF. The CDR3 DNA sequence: TGTGCCAGCAGCTCATTCAACCAAGAGACCCAGTACTTC. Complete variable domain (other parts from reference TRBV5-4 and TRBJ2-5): ETGVTQSPTHLIKTRGQQVTLRCSSQSGHNTVSWYQQALGQGPQFIFQYYREEENGRGNFPPRFSGLQFPNYSSELNVNALELDDSALYLCASSSFNQETQYFGPGTRLLVL.

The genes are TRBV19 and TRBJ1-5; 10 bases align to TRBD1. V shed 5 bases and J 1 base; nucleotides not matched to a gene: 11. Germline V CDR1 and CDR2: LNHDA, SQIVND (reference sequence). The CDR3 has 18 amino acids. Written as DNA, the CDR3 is TGTGCCAGTAGTCGTGGGACAGGGGCGAGGGGCAGCAATCAGCCCCAGCATTTT. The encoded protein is CASSRGTGARGSNQPQHF.

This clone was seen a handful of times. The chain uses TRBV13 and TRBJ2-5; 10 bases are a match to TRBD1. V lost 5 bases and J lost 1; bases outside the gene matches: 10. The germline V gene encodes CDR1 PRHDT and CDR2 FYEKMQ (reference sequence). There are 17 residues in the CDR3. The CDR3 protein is CASSLWGGQGTQETQYF. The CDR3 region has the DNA TGTGCCAGCAGCCTCTGGGGGGGACAGGGGACCCAAGAGACCCAGTACTTC.

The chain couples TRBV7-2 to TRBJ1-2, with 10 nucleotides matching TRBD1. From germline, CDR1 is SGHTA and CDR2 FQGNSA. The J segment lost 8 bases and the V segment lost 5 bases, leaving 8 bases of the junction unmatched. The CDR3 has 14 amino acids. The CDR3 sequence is CASSPSTGGGGYTF. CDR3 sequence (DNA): TGTGCCAGCAGCCCGTCGACAGGGGGCGGGGGCTACACCTTC.

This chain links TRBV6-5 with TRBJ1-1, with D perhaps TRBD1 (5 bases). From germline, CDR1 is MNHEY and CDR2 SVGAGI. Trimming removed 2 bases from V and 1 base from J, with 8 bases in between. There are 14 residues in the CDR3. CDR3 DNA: TGTGCCAGCAGTTACCCACAGGAGAACACTGAAGCTTTCTTT. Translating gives CASSYPQENTEAFF.

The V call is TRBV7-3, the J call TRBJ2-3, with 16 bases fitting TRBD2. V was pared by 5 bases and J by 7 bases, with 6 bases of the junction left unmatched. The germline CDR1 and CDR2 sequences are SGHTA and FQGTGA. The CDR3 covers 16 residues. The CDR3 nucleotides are TGTGCCAGCAGCCCGGGACTAGCGGGGGGGCAACATACGCAGTATTTT. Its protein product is CASSPGLAGGQHTQYF.

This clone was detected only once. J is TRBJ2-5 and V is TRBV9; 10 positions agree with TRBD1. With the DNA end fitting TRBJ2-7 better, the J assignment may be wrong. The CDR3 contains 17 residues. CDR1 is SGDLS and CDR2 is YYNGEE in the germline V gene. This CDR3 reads CASSAREGTGASYEQYF. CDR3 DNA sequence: TGTGCCAGCAGCGCGAGGGAGGGGACAGGGGCGTCCTACGAGCAGTACTTC.

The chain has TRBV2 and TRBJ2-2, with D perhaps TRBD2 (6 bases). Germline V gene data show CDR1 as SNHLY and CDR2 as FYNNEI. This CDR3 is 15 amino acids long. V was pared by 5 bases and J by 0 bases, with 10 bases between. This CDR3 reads CASSRGSTNTGELFF. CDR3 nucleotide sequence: TGTGCCAGCAGTCGGGGGAGTACGAACACCGGGGAGCTGTTTTTT. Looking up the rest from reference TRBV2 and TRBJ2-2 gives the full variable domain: EPEVTQTPSHQVTQMGQEVILRCVPISNHLYFYWYRQILGQKVEFLVSFYNNEISEKSEIFDDQFSVERPDGSNFTLKIRSTKLEDSAMYFCASSRGSTNTGELFFGEGSRLTVL.

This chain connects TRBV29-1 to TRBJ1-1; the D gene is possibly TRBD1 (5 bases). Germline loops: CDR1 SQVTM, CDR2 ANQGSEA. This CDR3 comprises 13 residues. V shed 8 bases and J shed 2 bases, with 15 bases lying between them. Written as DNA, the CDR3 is TGCAGCTCGAGGGTCGGGGGTAACACTGAAGCTTTCTTT. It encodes CSSRVGGNTEAFF.

In nucleotides, the CDR3 is TGCGCCAGCAGCCAAGCGCAGGGGGTGTCCTACAATGAGCAGTTCTTC. Translated, it gives CASSQAQGVSYNEQFF. The chain couples TRBV4-1 to TRBJ2-1, with 7 bases identical to TRBD1. V was clipped by 1 base and J by 1 base; unmatched bases: 4. Germline-derived CDR1 and CDR2 are MGHRA and YSYEKL. The CDR3 sequence is 16 residues long.

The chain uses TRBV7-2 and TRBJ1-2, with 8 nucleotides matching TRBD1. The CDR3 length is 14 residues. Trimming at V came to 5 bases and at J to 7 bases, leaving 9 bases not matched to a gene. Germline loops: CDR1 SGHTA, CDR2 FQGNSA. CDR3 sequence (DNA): TGTGCCAGCAGCCTTACCAGGGGGCAGTCTGGCTACACCTTC. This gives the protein CASSLTRGQSGYTF.

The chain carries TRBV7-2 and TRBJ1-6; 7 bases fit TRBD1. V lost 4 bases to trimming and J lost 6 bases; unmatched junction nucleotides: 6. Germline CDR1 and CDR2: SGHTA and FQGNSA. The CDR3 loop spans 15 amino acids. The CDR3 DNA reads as TGTGCCAGCAGCTCACAGGGGAACGTTAATTCACCCCTCCACTTT. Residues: CASSSQGNVNSPLHF.